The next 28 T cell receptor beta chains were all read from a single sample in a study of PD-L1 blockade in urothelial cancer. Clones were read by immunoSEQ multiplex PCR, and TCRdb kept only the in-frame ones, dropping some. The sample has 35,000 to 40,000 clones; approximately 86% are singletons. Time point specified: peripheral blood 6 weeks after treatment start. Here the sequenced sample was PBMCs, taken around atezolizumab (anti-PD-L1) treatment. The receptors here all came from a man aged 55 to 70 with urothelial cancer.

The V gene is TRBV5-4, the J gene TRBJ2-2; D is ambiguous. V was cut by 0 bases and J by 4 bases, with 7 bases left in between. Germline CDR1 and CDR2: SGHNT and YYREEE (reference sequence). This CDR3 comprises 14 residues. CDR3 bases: TGTGCCAGCAGCTTGGGGAGTCTCACCGGGGAGCTGTTTTTT. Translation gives CASSLGSLTGELFF.

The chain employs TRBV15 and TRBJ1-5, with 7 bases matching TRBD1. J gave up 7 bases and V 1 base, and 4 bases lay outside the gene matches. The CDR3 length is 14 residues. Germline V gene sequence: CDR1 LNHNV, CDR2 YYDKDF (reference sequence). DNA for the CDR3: TGTGCCACCAGCAGAGGTTGGACAGGCCAGCCCCAGCATTTT. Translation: CATSRGWTGQPQHF.

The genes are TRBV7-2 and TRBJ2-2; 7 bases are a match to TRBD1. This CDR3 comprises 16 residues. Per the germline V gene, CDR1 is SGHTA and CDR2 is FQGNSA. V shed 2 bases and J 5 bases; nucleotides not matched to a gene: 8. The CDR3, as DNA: TGTGCCAGCAGCTTATCGACAGGGAAGGAAACCGGGGAGCTGTTTTTT. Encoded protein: CASSLSTGKETGELFF.

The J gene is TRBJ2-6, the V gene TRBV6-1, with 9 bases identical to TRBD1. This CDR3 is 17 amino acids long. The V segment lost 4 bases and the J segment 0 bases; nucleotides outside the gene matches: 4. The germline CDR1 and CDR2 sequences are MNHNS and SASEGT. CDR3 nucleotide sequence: TGTGCCAGCAGTGCCGGGACAGGGCTCTCTGGGGCCAACGTCCTGACTTTC. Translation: CASSAGTGLSGANVLTF.

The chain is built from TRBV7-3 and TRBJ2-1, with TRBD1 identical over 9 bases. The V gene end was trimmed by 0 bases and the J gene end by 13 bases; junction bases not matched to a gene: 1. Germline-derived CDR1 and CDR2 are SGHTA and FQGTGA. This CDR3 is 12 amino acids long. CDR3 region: CASSLTTGGQFF. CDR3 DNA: TGTGCCAGCAGCTTAACGACAGGGGGACAGTTCTTC.

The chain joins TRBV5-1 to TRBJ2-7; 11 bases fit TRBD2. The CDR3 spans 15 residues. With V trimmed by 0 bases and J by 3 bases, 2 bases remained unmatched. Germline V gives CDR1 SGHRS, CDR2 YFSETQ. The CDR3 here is CASSLELAGVYEQYF. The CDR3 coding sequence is TGCGCCAGCAGCTTGGAACTAGCGGGAGTCTACGAGCAGTACTTC.

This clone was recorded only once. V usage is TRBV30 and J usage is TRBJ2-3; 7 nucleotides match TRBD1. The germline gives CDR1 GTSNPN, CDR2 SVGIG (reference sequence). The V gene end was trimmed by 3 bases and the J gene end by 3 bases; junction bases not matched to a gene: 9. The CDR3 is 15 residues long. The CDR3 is CAWRWGQPRTDTQYF. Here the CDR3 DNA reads TGTGCCTGGAGGTGGGGACAGCCGCGGACAGATACGCAGTATTTT.

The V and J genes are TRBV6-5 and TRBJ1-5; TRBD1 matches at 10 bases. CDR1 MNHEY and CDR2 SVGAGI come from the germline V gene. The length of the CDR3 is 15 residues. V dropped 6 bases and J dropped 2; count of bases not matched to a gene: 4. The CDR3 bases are TGTGCCAGCAGCCAGACAGGGGGCCGCAATCAGCCCCAGCATTTT. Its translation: CASSQTGGRNQPQHF.

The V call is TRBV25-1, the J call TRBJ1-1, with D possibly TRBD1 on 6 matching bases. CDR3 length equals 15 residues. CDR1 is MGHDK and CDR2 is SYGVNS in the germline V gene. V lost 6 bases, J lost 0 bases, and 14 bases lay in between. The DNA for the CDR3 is TGTGCCAGCAGGGACGTGGGACACCTGAACACTGAAGCTTTCTTT. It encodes CASRDVGHLNTEAFF.

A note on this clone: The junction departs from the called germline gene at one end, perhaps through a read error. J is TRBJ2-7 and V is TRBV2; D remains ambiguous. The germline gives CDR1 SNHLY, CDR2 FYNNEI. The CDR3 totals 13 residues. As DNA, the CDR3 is TGTGCCAGCAGAGAAGCCGCAGGCTACGAGCAGTACTTC. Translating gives CASREAAGYEQYF.

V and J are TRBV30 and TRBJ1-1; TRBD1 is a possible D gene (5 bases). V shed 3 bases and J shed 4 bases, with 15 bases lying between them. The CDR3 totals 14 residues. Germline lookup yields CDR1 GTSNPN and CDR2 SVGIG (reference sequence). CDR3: CAWRETETRTEAFF. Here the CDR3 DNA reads TGTGCCTGGAGGGAGACAGAGACACGCACTGAAGCTTTCTTT.

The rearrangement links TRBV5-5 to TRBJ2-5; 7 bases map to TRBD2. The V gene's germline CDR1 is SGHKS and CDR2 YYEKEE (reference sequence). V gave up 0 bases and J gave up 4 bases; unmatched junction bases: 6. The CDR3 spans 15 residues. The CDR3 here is CASSLDGLGAETQYF. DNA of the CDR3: TGTGCCAGCAGCTTGGACGGACTAGGGGCAGAGACCCAGTACTTC.

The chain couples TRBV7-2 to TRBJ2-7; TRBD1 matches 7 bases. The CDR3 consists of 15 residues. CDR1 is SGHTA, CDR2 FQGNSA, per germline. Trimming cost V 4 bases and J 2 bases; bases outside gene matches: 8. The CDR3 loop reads CASSSSRDRTYEQYF. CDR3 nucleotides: TGTGCCAGCAGCTCTTCCCGGGACAGAACCTACGAGCAGTACTTC.

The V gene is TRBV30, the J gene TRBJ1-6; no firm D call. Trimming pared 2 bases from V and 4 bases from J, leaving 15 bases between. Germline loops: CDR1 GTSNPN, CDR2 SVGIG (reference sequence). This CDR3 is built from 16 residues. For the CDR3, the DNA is TGTGCCTGGAGTCGCGATCCCCGAGGGTATAATTCACCCCTCCACTTT. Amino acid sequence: CAWSRDPRGYNSPLHF.

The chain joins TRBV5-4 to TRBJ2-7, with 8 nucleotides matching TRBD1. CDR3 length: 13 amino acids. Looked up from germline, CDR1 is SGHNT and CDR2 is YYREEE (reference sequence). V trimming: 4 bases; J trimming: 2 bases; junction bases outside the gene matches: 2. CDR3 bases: TGTGCCAGCAGCGTGGGACAGGCCTACGAGCAGTACTTC. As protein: CASSVGQAYEQYF.

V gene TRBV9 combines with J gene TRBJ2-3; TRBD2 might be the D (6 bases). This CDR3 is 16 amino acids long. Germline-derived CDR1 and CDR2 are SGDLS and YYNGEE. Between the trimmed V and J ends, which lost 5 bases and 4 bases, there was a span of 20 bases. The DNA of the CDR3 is TGTGCCAGCAGACATCTAGCGACCTCGAGGTCAGATACGCAGTATTTT. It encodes CASRHLATSRSDTQYF. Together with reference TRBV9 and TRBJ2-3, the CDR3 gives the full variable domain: DSGVTQTPKHLITATGQRVTLRCSPRSGDLSVYWYQQSLDQGLQFLIQYYNGEERAKGNILERFSAQQFPDLHSELNLSSLELGDSALYFCASRHLATSRSDTQYFGPGTRLTVL.

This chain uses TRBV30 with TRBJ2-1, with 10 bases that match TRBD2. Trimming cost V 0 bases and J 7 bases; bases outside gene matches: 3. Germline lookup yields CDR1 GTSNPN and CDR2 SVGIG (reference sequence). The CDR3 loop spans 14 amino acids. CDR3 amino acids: CAWSVGLARNEQFF. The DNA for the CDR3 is TGTGCCTGGAGTGTGGGACTAGCGCGAAATGAGCAGTTCTTC.

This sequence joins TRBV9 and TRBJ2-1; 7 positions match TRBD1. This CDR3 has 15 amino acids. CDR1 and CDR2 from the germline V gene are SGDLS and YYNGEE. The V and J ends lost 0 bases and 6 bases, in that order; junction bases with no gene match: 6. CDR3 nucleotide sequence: TGTGCCAGCAGCGTAGCCGGGACAGAAACCAATGAGCAGTTCTTC. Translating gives CASSVAGTETNEQFF.

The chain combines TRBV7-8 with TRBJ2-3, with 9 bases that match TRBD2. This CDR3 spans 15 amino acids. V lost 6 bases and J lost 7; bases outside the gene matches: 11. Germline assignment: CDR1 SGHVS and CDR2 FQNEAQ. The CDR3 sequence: CASSRSGGGVNTQYF. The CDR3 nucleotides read TGTGCCAGCAGTCGTAGCGGGGGAGGCGTGAATACGCAGTATTTT.

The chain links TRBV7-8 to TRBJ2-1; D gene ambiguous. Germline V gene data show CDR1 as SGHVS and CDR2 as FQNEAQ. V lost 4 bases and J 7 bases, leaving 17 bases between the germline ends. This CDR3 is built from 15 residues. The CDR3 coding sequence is TGTGCCAGCAGCTACCGGGTCTCGCCGAATAATGAGCAGTTCTTC. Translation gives CASSYRVSPNNEQFF.

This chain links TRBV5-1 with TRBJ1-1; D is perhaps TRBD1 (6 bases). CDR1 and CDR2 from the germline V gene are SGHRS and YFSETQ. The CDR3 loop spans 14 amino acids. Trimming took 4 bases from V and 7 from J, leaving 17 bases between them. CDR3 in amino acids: CASSKDSILNEAFF. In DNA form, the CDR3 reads TGCGCCAGCAGCAAGGACAGCATACTAAATGAAGCTTTCTTT.

Written as DNA, the CDR3 is TGTGCCAGCAGCTTGGCGACAGGGACCTCCTACGAGCAGTACTTC. Translated, it gives CASSLATGTSYEQYF. This chain connects TRBV5-6 to TRBJ2-7, with 7 bases matching TRBD1. V lost 0 bases and J lost 0; bases outside the gene matches: 3. The CDR3 runs to 15 residues. CDR1 is SGHDT and CDR2 is YYEEEE in the germline V gene.

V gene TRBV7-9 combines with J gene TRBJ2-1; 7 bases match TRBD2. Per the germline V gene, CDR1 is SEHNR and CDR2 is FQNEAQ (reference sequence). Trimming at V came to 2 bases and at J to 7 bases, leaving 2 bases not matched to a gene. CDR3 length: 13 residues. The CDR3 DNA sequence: TGTGCCAGCAGCTTACCTAGCGGAAATGAGCAGTTCTTC. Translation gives CASSLPSGNEQFF.

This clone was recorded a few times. This CDR3 is CASSLELSSGNTIYF. The CDR3 bases are TGTGCCAGCAGCTTAGAGCTGAGTTCCGGAAACACCATATATTTT. The chain links TRBV7-9 to TRBJ1-3, with no clear D. The V gene lost 1 base and the J gene lost 4 bases, with 11 bases spanning the gap. This CDR3 contains 15 residues. CDR1 SEHNR and CDR2 FQNEAQ come from the germline V gene (reference sequence).

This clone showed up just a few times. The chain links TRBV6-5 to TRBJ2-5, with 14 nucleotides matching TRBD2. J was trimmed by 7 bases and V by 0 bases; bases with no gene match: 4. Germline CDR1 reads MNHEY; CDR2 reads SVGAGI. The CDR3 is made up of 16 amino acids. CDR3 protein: CASSYSGLAGGGTQYF. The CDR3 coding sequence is TGTGCCAGCAGTTACTCAGGACTAGCGGGGGGTGGGACCCAGTACTTC.

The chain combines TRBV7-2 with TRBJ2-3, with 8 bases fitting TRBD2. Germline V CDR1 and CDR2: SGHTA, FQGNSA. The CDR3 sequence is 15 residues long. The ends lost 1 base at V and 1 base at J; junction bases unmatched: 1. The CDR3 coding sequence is TGTGCCAGCAGCTTAGGTAGCGGGGGCACAGATACGCAGTATTTT. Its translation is CASSLGSGGTDTQYF.

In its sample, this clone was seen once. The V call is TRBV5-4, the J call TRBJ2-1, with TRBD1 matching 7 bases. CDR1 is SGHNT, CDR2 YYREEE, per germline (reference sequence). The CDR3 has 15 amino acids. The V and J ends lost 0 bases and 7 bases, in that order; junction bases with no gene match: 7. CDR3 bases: TGTGCCAGCAGCTTGGGGGGCCAGGGGGTAAATGAGCAGTTCTTC. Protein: CASSLGGQGVNEQFF.

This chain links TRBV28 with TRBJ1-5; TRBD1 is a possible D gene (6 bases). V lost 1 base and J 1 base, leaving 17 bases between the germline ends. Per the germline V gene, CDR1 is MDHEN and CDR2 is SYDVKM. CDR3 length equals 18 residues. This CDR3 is CASSLSGEPIGSNQPQHF. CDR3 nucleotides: TGTGCCAGCAGTTTATCAGGGGAGCCTATAGGGAGCAATCAGCCCCAGCATTTT.